This TCR beta chain stems from a study of T-cell reconstitution after alpha-beta-depleted transplantation in children. This clonotype was seen ten or more times. The authors prepared the TCRbeta library with unique molecular identifiers. Each CDR3 protein is one row after TCRdb ran MiXCR on the PCR reads. The sample holds approximately 390,000 distinct CDR3 sequences, 11% seen once. This sample comprised PBMCs from the stem cell graft donor, obtained from the stem cell graft. This clonotype was obtained from a human donor who donated a stem cell graft to a child with acute myeloid leukemia.

The CDR3 loop is CASSPYPSGQHSGNTIYF. The CDR3 nucleotides read TGTGCCAGCAGCCCATACCCTTCTGGACAACACTCTGGAAACACCATATATTTT. This chain joins TRBV5-5 and TRBJ1-3; a weak D match, TRBD1 (5 bases). Per germline, CDR1 SGHKS and CDR2 YYEKEE (reference sequence). The V end lost 4 bases, the J end lost 0 bases, and 20 bases lay between the germline ends. The CDR3 runs 18 residues.